The 18 T cell receptor beta chains presented below share a single source sample, sequenced in a study of cytomegalovirus exposure and HLA in healthy donors. PCR amplification relied on 60 Vbeta primers (plus 13 Jbeta primers). The assay was immunoSEQ multiplex PCR, and TCRdb's table has in-frame clones only and misses some. The sample includes 100,000 to 150,000 clones, around 74% seen only once; the top ten take approximately 7%. Sequencing was done on a sample of PBMCs. The receptors shown here come from a male donor in good health and CMV-seronegative.

This sequence joins TRBV30 and TRBJ1-4; 8 bases fit TRBD1. J was trimmed by 0 bases and V by 2 bases; bases with no gene match: 5. The CDR3 has 16 residues. Germline V CDR1 and CDR2: GTSNPN, SVGIG (reference sequence). For the CDR3, the DNA is TGTGCCTGGAGTCCGGACAGGGTCGCAACTAATGAAAAACTGTTTTTT. Its translation is CAWSPDRVATNEKLFF.

The rearrangement links TRBV19 to TRBJ2-7, with D possibly matching TRBD2 (5 bases). CDR3 length equals 15 residues. The germline V gene encodes CDR1 LNHDA and CDR2 SQIVND (reference sequence). Trimming removed 3 bases at V and 3 bases at J, with 15 bases between. In DNA, the CDR3 is TGTGCCAGTAGTATTATCGGGGTGGAGGTCTACGAGCAGTACTTC. Encoded protein: CASSIIGVEVYEQYF.

The rearrangement uses TRBV6-4 and TRBJ1-2; no reliable D call. Trimming shortened V by 0 bases and J by 8 bases, and 4 bases separated the two germline ends. CDR3 length equals 11 residues. Per the germline V gene, CDR1 is MRHNA and CDR2 is SNTAGT. CDR3 sequence: CASSDSRGYTF. As DNA, the CDR3 is TGTGCCAGCAGTGACTCGAGGGGCTACACCTTC.

The chain has TRBV5-6 and TRBJ2-5, with 8 bases lining up with TRBD2. The CDR3 sequence is 14 residues long. Germline lookup yields CDR1 SGHDT and CDR2 YYEEEE. Losses at the gene ends were 4 bases for V and 7 bases for J; bases not matched to a gene: 9. CDR3 bases: TGTGCCAGCAGCCCCTGGCGGGGGGACGCGACCCAGTACTTC. Its translation: CASSPWRGDATQYF.

In this sample, this clone turned up many times. Other DNA sequences in this sample translate to the same CDR3. The rearrangement uses TRBV10-3 and TRBJ2-7; 7 bases agree with TRBD1. The CDR3 spans 14 residues. V was clipped by 3 bases and J by 5 bases; unmatched bases: 7. CDR1 is ENHRY and CDR2 is SYGVKD in the germline V gene. The CDR3 nucleotides read TGTGCCATCAGTGAAAGGGGGCGCGGCGACGAGCAGTACTTC. Translated: CAISERGRGDEQYF.

J is TRBJ2-7 and V is TRBV6-6; weak D call: TRBD1 (6 bases). The CDR3 is 15 residues long. Germline V gene lookup returns CDR1 MNHNY and CDR2 SVGAGI (reference sequence). Trimming removed 5 bases at V and 1 base at J, with 15 bases between. CDR3 amino acids: CASSPPRTVSYEQYF. DNA for the CDR3: TGTGCCAGCAGTCCACCCCGGACAGTATCCTACGAGCAGTACTTC.

The chain uses TRBV15 and TRBJ1-1; possible D gene TRBD1, 5 bases. Germline CDR1 and CDR2: LNHNV and YYDKDF (reference sequence). V lost 0 bases and J 10 bases, leaving 15 bases between the germline ends. The CDR3 covers 14 residues. The DNA of the CDR3 is TGTGCCACCAGCAGAGATACCGGGGGTGGGGGAGCTTTCTTT. Amino acids: CATSRDTGGGGAFF.

The CDR3 DNA reads as TGTGCCAGCAGTTCCTTACTAGCGGGAGGCACCAAATACACAGATACGCAGTATTTT. Encoded protein: CASSSLLAGGTKYTDTQYF. The J gene is TRBJ2-3, the V gene TRBV27; 12 nucleotides match TRBD2. CDR1 and CDR2 from the germline V gene are MNHEY and SMNVEV (reference sequence). The length of the CDR3 is 19 residues. With 4 bases clipped from V and 2 bases from J, the junction kept 13 bases outside the gene matches.

The chain's CDR3 is CASSPGQGYNSPLHF. DNA for the CDR3: TGTGCCAGCTCACCCGGACAGGGGTATAATTCACCCCTCCACTTT. The gene calls are TRBV18 and TRBJ1-6, with TRBD1 matching over 9 bases. Germline trimming cut 3 bases from V and 4 bases from J; bases unmatched to any gene: 1. Looked up from germline, CDR1 is KGHSH and CDR2 is LQKENI. This CDR3 has 15 amino acids.

This clone has only one observation. The chain joins TRBV7-2 to TRBJ1-6, with D perhaps TRBD1 (6 bases). Trimming removed 8 bases at V and 8 bases at J, with 13 bases between. The CDR3 has 13 residues. Germline V CDR1 and CDR2: SGHTA, FQGNSA. CDR3 nucleotides: TGTGCCAGCCGAACAGGGAACTATTCACCCCTCCACTTT. Its translation is CASRTGNYSPLHF.

Concerning this clone: The junction differs from germline at one of its ends, possibly a read error. J is TRBJ2-7 and V is TRBV5-4; 7 nucleotides agree with TRBD2. In germline, CDR1 is SGHNT, CDR2 YYREEE (reference sequence). The CDR3 is 11 residues long. CDR3 in amino acids: CASSLGGSAFF. The CDR3 DNA sequence: TGTGCCAGCAGCTTGGGCGGGAGTGCCTTTTTC.

The chain has TRBV19 and TRBJ1-1, with no clear D. This CDR3 is built from 15 residues. From germline, CDR1 is LNHDA and CDR2 SQIVND (reference sequence). The ends were cut back, 10 bases at V and 0 bases at J, with 18 bases in the middle. The CDR3 DNA follows: TGTGCCACCCGACTGCGAGAGGGAGTGAACACTGAAGCTTTCTTT. This codes for CATRLREGVNTEAFF.

The J gene is TRBJ2-1, the V gene TRBV5-6; no definite D call. CDR1 and CDR2 from the germline V gene are SGHDT and YYEEEE. V lost 2 bases and J 0 bases, leaving 15 bases between the germline ends. CDR3 length: 17 amino acids. CDR3 nucleotide sequence: TGTGCCAGCAGCTTTGAATTTGAGTCTTTCTCCTACAATGAGCAGTTCTTC. This codes for CASSFEFESFSYNEQFF.

This rearrangement joins TRBV5-1 to TRBJ2-3; 7 nucleotides align to TRBD2. The CDR3 consists of 17 residues. V gave up 5 bases and J gave up 0 bases; unmatched junction bases: 12. Looked up from germline, CDR1 is SGHRS and CDR2 is YFSETQ. CDR3 sequence: CASRRAPSGPSTDTQYF. The CDR3 DNA reads TGCGCCAGCAGACGCGCTCCTAGCGGCCCGAGCACAGATACGCAGTATTTT.

V gene TRBV5-4 combines with J gene TRBJ2-2, with D possibly TRBD2 on 5 matching bases. Germline V gene data show CDR1 as SGHNT and CDR2 as YYREEE (reference sequence). Trimming shortened V by 3 bases and J by 4 bases, and 10 bases separated the two germline ends. The CDR3 totals 14 residues. The CDR3 region has the DNA TGTGCCAGCAGCTCTGGGAGTGGCACCGGGGAGCTGTTTTTT. Translated, it gives CASSSGSGTGELFF.

This clone appeared once. V is TRBV9 and J is TRBJ2-3, with 10 bases aligning to TRBD2. The CDR3 is 17 amino acids. V lost 1 base, J lost 0 bases, and 5 bases stayed unmatched. Per the germline V gene, CDR1 is SGDLS and CDR2 is YYNGEE. The CDR3 DNA reads TGTGCCAGCAGCGTATTAGGTAGCGGGGGGAGCACAGATACGCAGTATTTT. Amino acid sequence: CASSVLGSGGSTDTQYF.

This clone was recorded a few times. This chain connects TRBV15 to TRBJ1-1; the D gene is possibly TRBD1 (5 bases). Trimming removed 3 bases at V and 1 base at J, with 9 bases between. In germline, CDR1 is LNHNV, CDR2 YYDKDF (reference sequence). The CDR3 runs to 14 residues. The CDR3 here is CATSRGLKNTEAFF. The CDR3 bases are TGTGCCACCAGCAGGGGGCTCAAGAACACTGAAGCTTTCTTT. The variable domain in full, with the rest retrieved from reference TRBV15 and TRBJ1-1, is DAMVIQNPRYQVTQFGKPVTLSCSQTLNHNVMYWYQQKSSQAPKLLFHYYDKDFNNEADTPDNFQSRRPNTSFCFLDIRSPGLGDTAMYLCATSRGLKNTEAFFGQGTRLTVV.

The gene calls are TRBV4-3 and TRBJ1-2; D may be TRBD1 (5 bases). This CDR3 is built from 16 residues. CDR1 is LGHNA and CDR2 is YSLEER in the germline V gene. The V end was cut by 0 bases, the J end by 4 bases, with 15 bases between. The DNA of the CDR3 is TGCGCCAGCAGCCAAGATCTTCAGGGTCTCAGCTATGGCTACACCTTC. Its translation is CASSQDLQGLSYGYTF.